This is a list of T cell receptor beta chains from one sample in a study of shared clonotypes between healthy human individuals. The protocol was immunoSEQ multiplex PCR, while the TCRdb copy is restricted to in-frame clones and leaves out a portion. The sample contains 85,000 to 100,000 clones, 68% of which appear only once. Source material: memory CD8+ T cells sorted from blood. The source of these receptors is a young man in good health. CDR3s include the opening cysteine and the closing phenylalanine or tryptophan. The order of the fields is CDR3 protein, J gene, V gene, D gene, clone size. The D gene is left open where the match is weak. Expanded clones are given a class, and other clones once, few, many or no size at all.

CDR3aa: CAISDEDRSIEAFF
j_gene: TRBJ1-1
v_gene: TRBV10-3
d_gene: TRBD1
abundance: NA

CDR3aa: CASSATGLAGDNEQFF
j_gene: TRBJ2-1
v_gene: TRBV7-5
d_gene: NA
abundance: few

CDR3aa: CASSTPVLYNEQFF
j_gene: TRBJ2-1
v_gene: TRBV5-4
d_gene: NA
abundance: NA

CDR3aa: CASSEEDRNEQFF
j_gene: TRBJ2-1
v_gene: TRBV6-7
d_gene: TRBD1
abundance: NA

CDR3aa: CASSSPGLAVNEQFF
j_gene: TRBJ2-1
v_gene: TRBV6-1
d_gene: TRBD2
abundance: NA

CDR3aa: CASSRRIRRLPRGNQPQHF
j_gene: TRBJ1-5
v_gene: TRBV21-1
d_gene: NA
abundance: NA

CDR3aa: CASARTGGEAFGTNEKLFF
j_gene: TRBJ1-4
v_gene: TRBV28
d_gene: TRBD1
abundance: few

CDR3aa: CASSIAPGRGGYTF
j_gene: TRBJ1-2
v_gene: TRBV19
d_gene: NA
abundance: NA

CDR3aa: CASKSMGLTYEQYF
j_gene: TRBJ2-7
v_gene: TRBV2
d_gene: NA
abundance: NA

CDR3aa: CASSLVGTQETQYF
j_gene: TRBJ2-5
v_gene: TRBV7-9
d_gene: NA
abundance: NA

CDR3aa: CASSFGTAINYGYTF
j_gene: TRBJ1-2
v_gene: TRBV7-9
d_gene: TRBD1
abundance: NA

CDR3aa: CASIPRGFTEAFF
j_gene: TRBJ1-1
v_gene: TRBV6-1
d_gene: NA
abundance: NA

CDR3aa: CASSEEKDFYGYTF
j_gene: TRBJ1-2
v_gene: TRBV6-1
d_gene: NA
abundance: NA

CDR3aa: CASSTLVLPDNEQFF
j_gene: TRBJ2-1
v_gene: TRBV10-2
d_gene: NA
abundance: NA

CDR3aa: CASRGLGVSTTGELFF
j_gene: TRBJ2-2
v_gene: TRBV2
d_gene: TRBD2
abundance: NA

CDR3aa: CASSPDGNSGNTIYF
j_gene: TRBJ1-3
v_gene: TRBV9
d_gene: NA
abundance: NA

CDR3aa: CASSLQLSREQFF
j_gene: TRBJ2-1
v_gene: TRBV5-1
d_gene: NA
abundance: NA

CDR3aa: CASSQDWRSSGGSGGYTF
j_gene: TRBJ1-2
v_gene: TRBV4-2
d_gene: NA
abundance: NA

CDR3aa: CASNPGQTYEQYF
j_gene: TRBJ2-7
v_gene: TRBV25-1
d_gene: TRBD1
abundance: NA

CDR3aa: CASIMGPPGGNEQFF
j_gene: TRBJ2-1
v_gene: TRBV2
d_gene: TRBD2
abundance: NA

CDR3aa: CASSFSDMNTEAFF
j_gene: TRBJ1-1
v_gene: TRBV5-1
d_gene: NA
abundance: NA

CDR3aa: CASSAGSQVGTEAFF
j_gene: TRBJ1-1
v_gene: TRBV5-1
d_gene: NA
abundance: NA

CDR3aa: CASSFPGTSGRAVNEQFF
j_gene: TRBJ2-1
v_gene: TRBV7-9
d_gene: TRBD2
abundance: NA

CDR3aa: CASNLGIDRNEQFF
j_gene: TRBJ2-1
v_gene: TRBV28
d_gene: NA
abundance: NA

CDR3aa: CASSRAGPSSYNEQFF
j_gene: TRBJ2-1
v_gene: TRBV5-4
d_gene: NA
abundance: once

CDR3aa: CASSVAPSGEYEQYF
j_gene: TRBJ2-7
v_gene: TRBV9
d_gene: TRBD2
abundance: NA

CDR3aa: CSAGWMNTEAFF
j_gene: TRBJ1-1
v_gene: TRBV29-1
d_gene: NA
abundance: NA

CDR3aa: CASSFDIPSYNEQFF
j_gene: TRBJ2-1
v_gene: TRBV7-1
d_gene: NA
abundance: NA

CDR3aa: CASSYPIRVQETQYF
j_gene: TRBJ2-5
v_gene: TRBV11-2
d_gene: NA
abundance: NA

CDR3aa: CSAANGYTF
j_gene: TRBJ1-2
v_gene: TRBV20-1
d_gene: NA
abundance: NA

CDR3aa: CASSLAPATTDTQYF
j_gene: TRBJ2-3
v_gene: TRBV28
d_gene: NA
abundance: NA

CDR3aa: CASSDTTRDSGNTIYF
j_gene: TRBJ1-3
v_gene: TRBV25-1
d_gene: NA
abundance: NA

CDR3aa: CAISAIGSGNTIYF
j_gene: TRBJ1-3
v_gene: TRBV10-3
d_gene: NA
abundance: NA

CDR3aa: CASSQIDRAFYGYTF
j_gene: TRBJ1-2
v_gene: TRBV28
d_gene: TRBD1
abundance: NA

CDR3aa: CASSVGGGKVGEAFF
j_gene: TRBJ1-1
v_gene: TRBV9
d_gene: NA
abundance: NA

CDR3aa: CASSLTAGLGQPQHF
j_gene: TRBJ1-5
v_gene: TRBV7-8
d_gene: NA
abundance: NA

CDR3aa: CASSNDWQETQYF
j_gene: TRBJ2-5
v_gene: TRBV19
d_gene: NA
abundance: NA

CDR3aa: CASSRGPLGNYTF
j_gene: TRBJ1-2
v_gene: TRBV7-9
d_gene: NA
abundance: once

CDR3aa: CASSYSTWGEQFF
j_gene: TRBJ2-1
v_gene: TRBV6-5
d_gene: NA
abundance: NA

CDR3aa: CASKTGTLDEQYF
j_gene: TRBJ2-7
v_gene: TRBV2
d_gene: NA
abundance: NA

CDR3aa: CASSPPDRGFSGNTIYF
j_gene: TRBJ1-3
v_gene: TRBV28
d_gene: TRBD1
abundance: NA

CDR3aa: CASSLLGVETTYEQYF
j_gene: TRBJ2-7
v_gene: TRBV27
d_gene: NA
abundance: NA

CDR3aa: CASSLATGELFF
j_gene: TRBJ2-2
v_gene: TRBV7-8
d_gene: NA
abundance: many

CDR3aa: CAMYIEQGGQPQHF
j_gene: TRBJ1-5
v_gene: TRBV27
d_gene: TRBD1
abundance: NA

CDR3aa: CASSLVRLYTQYF
j_gene: TRBJ2-3
v_gene: TRBV28
d_gene: NA
abundance: NA

CDR3aa: CASSLRRDEDEQYF
j_gene: TRBJ2-7
v_gene: TRBV5-4
d_gene: NA
abundance: NA

CDR3aa: CASSPGEKGFWATDTQYF
j_gene: TRBJ2-3
v_gene: TRBV5-1
d_gene: NA
abundance: NA

CDR3aa: CASSSRTGSRETQYF
j_gene: TRBJ2-5
v_gene: TRBV7-9
d_gene: TRBD1
abundance: few

CDR3aa: CASSDWYGYEQYF
j_gene: TRBJ2-7
v_gene: TRBV6-5
d_gene: NA
abundance: many

CDR3aa: CASSPVQNTGELFF
j_gene: TRBJ2-2
v_gene: TRBV19
d_gene: NA
abundance: NA

CDR3aa: CASSLRLQYNEQFF
j_gene: TRBJ2-1
v_gene: TRBV14
d_gene: NA
abundance: NA

CDR3aa: CASSRVEGGYEQYF
j_gene: TRBJ2-7
v_gene: TRBV11-2
d_gene: NA
abundance: NA

CDR3aa: CSVGEYEQYF
j_gene: TRBJ2-7
v_gene: TRBV29-1
d_gene: NA
abundance: NA

CDR3aa: CASSSTIGRTQETQYF
j_gene: TRBJ2-5
v_gene: TRBV11-2
d_gene: NA
abundance: NA

CDR3aa: CASSQGLAGAGELFF
j_gene: TRBJ2-2
v_gene: TRBV4-2
d_gene: TRBD2
abundance: once

CDR3aa: CSVEDPGSRGRETQYF
j_gene: TRBJ2-5
v_gene: TRBV29-1
d_gene: TRBD1
abundance: NA

CDR3aa: CASSPWAGEDNEQFF
j_gene: TRBJ2-1
v_gene: TRBV11-2
d_gene: TRBD2
abundance: NA

CDR3aa: CASSLVQGQDTQYF
j_gene: TRBJ2-3
v_gene: TRBV5-4
d_gene: NA
abundance: NA

CDR3aa: CASSLVLDSYNEQFF
j_gene: TRBJ2-1
v_gene: TRBV7-9
d_gene: NA
abundance: NA